This T cell receptor (beta chain) was sequenced for a study of blood T cells in healthy people across ages. On the study more broadly: Template switching captured about one barcoded beta molecule per two T cells.

Germline CDR1 SGHAT, CDR2 FQNNGV. The CDR3 loop spans 14 amino acids. Trimming took off 5 bases at V and 2 bases at J, with 11 bases between the two ends. Primers used in a second PCR of roughly 7 to 11 cycles were a sample-barcoded 5' primer and a J-beta primer mix. The authors tagged each cDNA molecule using a template-switch adaptor with 12 random nucleotides. TCRdb recomputed calls from the 5' RACE reads with MiXCR, one row per CDR3 protein. The sample contains some 1.4 million distinct CDR3 sequences, 40% to 50% of which appear only once. In this sample, this clonotype turned up many times. Each donor supplied roughly 9.2 milliliters of peripheral blood.

This receptor was obtained from a woman aged 18-30 years in good health. The rearrangement joins TRBV11-2 to TRBJ2-3; unclear D gene. Source material: blood. The CDR3 protein is CASSPNGYTDTQYF. The CDR3 region has the DNA TGTGCCAGCAGCCCCAACGGATACACAGATACGCAGTATTTT.